This entry features one T cell receptor (beta chain) sequence. The CDR3 has 16 residues. The germline V gene encodes CDR1 SEHNR and CDR2 FQNEAQ (reference sequence). The V end lost 7 bases, the J end lost 0 bases, and 19 bases lay between the germline ends. Original handling: Cell counts per sample came from amplifying reference gene primers. Profiled with immunoSEQ multiplex PCR; TCRdb holds only in-frame clones, not every one. That table gives V, J and clone size, and the DNA gave D and trimming. This table holds fewer than 120,000 clones, over 65% found once. This sample is drawn from a study of blood T cell repertoires in COVID-19. Background on the study: Acute and convalescent COVID-19 samples came from the United States, Italy and Spain.

The material sequenced was peripheral blood. The chain employs TRBV7-9 and TRBJ2-7; D might be TRBD2 (7 bases). This clonotype was obtained from a woman aged 80 or over with acute or convalescent COVID-19. Here the CDR3 reads CASTPGGSRSSYEQYF. As DNA, the CDR3 is TGTGCCAGCACCCCGGGGGGCTCCCGGAGCTCCTACGAGCAGTACTTC. The variable domain in full, completed from reference TRBV7-9 and TRBJ2-7, reads DTGVSQNPRHKITKRGQNVTFRCDPISEHNRLYWYRQTLGQGPEFLTYFQNEAQLEKSRLLSDRFSAERPKGSFSTLEIQRTEQGDSAMYLCASTPGGSRSSYEQYFGPGTRLTVT.